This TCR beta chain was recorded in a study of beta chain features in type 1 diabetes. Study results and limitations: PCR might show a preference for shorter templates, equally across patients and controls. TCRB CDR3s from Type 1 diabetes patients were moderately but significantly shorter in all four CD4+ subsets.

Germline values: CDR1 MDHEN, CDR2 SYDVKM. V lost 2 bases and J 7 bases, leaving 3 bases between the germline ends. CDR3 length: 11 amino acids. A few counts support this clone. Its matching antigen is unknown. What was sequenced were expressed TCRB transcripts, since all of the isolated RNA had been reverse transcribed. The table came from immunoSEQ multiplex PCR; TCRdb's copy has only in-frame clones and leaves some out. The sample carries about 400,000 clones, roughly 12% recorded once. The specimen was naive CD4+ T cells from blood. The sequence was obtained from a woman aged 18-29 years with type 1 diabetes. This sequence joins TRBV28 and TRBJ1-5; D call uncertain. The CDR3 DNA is TGTGCCAGCAGTTTACGGCAGCCCCAGCATTTT. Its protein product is CASSLRQPQHF.